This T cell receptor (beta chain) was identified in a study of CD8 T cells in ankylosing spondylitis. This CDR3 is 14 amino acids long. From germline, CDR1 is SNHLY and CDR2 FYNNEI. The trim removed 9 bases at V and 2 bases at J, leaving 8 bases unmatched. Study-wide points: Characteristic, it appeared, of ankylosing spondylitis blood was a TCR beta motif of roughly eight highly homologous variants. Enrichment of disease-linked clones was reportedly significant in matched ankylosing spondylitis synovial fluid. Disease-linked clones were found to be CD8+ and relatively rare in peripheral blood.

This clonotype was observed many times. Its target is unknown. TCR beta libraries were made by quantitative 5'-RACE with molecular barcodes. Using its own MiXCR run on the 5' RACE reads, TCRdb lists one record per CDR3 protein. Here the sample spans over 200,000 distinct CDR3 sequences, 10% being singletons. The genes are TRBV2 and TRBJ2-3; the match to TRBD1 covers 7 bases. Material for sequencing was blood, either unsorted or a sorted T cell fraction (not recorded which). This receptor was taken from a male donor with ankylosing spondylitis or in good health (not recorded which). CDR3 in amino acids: CASAAGTVTDTQYF. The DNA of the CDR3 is TGTGCCAGTGCGGCTGGGACAGTCACAGATACGCAGTATTTT.